The next 26 T cell receptor beta chains were all read from a single sample in a study of blood T cells in healthy people across ages. For the second PCR, which ran for about 7 to 12 cycles, a sample-barcoded 5' primer and a J-beta primer mix were used. TCRdb processed the 5' RACE reads anew with MiXCR; each CDR3 protein has one entry. The data contain approximately 1,100,000 distinct CDR3 sequences, 40% to 50% of them singletons. The sample comprised blood. Every receptor here comes from an older woman in good health.

This sequence joins TRBV7-9 and TRBJ2-5, with D perhaps assigned TRBD1 or TRBD2 (5 bases each). The end of the DNA is better explained by TRBJ2-7, so the J call may be wrong. Germline CDR1 SEHNR, CDR2 FQNEAQ (reference sequence). The CDR3 is 14 residues long. CDR3 DNA: TGTGCCAGCAGCTTAGTCGAGGGGCTGTACGAGCAGTACTTC. Residues: CASSLVEGLYEQYF.

The sample holds a few counts of this clonotype. The chain employs TRBV20-1 and TRBJ2-3, with 11 bases that match TRBD2. The length of the CDR3 is 15 residues. Trimming at V came to 3 bases and at J to 4 bases, leaving 6 bases not matched to a gene. The germline CDR1 and CDR2 sequences are DFQATT and SNEGSKA (reference sequence). In DNA, the CDR3 is TGCAGTGCTAGTATGGTAGCGGGAGGGGCAGATACGCAGTATTTT. Translating gives CSASMVAGGADTQYF.

This clonotype was detected a few times. One base away lies a much larger clone, so this may be a sequencing read error. The chain has TRBV20-1 and TRBJ2-5; TRBD2 aligns across 8 bases. From germline, CDR1 is DFQATT and CDR2 SNEGSKA (reference sequence). CDR3 length: 13 amino acids. V lost 5 bases and J lost 5; bases outside the gene matches: 7. Here the CDR3 DNA reads TGCAGTGCTCCACGAGCGGGAGACGAGACCCAGTACTTC. Encoded protein: CSAPRAGDETQYF.

The CDR3 here is CASSNGGFQETQYF. CDR3 in DNA: TGTGCCAGCAGTAACGGGGGTTTCCAAGAGACCCAGTACTTC. This chain joins TRBV28 and TRBJ2-5; tentative D call: TRBD2 (6 bases). This CDR3 has 14 amino acids. The V gene's germline CDR1 is MDHEN and CDR2 SYDVKM. The V end lost 5 bases, the J end lost 1 base, and 11 bases lay between the germline ends.

This clonotype came up once. The chain recombines TRBV29-1 with TRBJ1-2; 7 nucleotides line up with TRBD1. After removal of 4 bases from V and 1 base from J, the junction contained 3 bases not matched to a gene. The length of the CDR3 is 13 residues. Germline CDR1 SQVTM, CDR2 ANQGSEA. CDR3 sequence reads: CSVAGQSNYGYTF. CDR3 coding DNA: TGCAGCGTTGCGGGACAGAGTAACTATGGCTACACCTTC.

The V gene is TRBV5-1, the J gene TRBJ2-2; 10 positions agree with TRBD2. The CDR3 loop spans 18 amino acids. V lost 0 bases and J lost 5; bases outside the gene matches: 10. Germline lookup yields CDR1 SGHRS and CDR2 YFSETQ. For the CDR3, the DNA is TGCGCCAGCAGCTTGGATCTCCTAGCGGGAGCGTTAACCGGGGAGCTGTTTTTT. Amino acids: CASSLDLLAGALTGELFF.

This chain links TRBV27 with TRBJ2-7; D might be TRBD1 (6 bases). CDR1 and CDR2 from the germline V gene are MNHEY and SMNVEV (reference sequence). There are 13 residues in the CDR3. V gave up 3 bases and J gave up 3 bases, with 9 bases separating them. The CDR3 sequence: CASSLKGVYEQYF. CDR3 in DNA: TGTGCCAGCAGTTTGAAGGGGGTCTACGAGCAGTACTTC.

This sequence joins TRBV28 and TRBJ1-2; unclear D gene. The V gene lost 6 bases and the J gene lost 4 bases, with 12 bases spanning the gap. Germline CDR1 and CDR2: MDHEN and SYDVKM. The CDR3 extends over 13 amino acids. CDR3 in amino acids: CASSNQVPYGYTF. CDR3 coding DNA: TGTGCCAGCAGCAACCAGGTCCCCTATGGCTACACCTTC.

The chain combines TRBV12-3 or TRBV12-4 with TRBJ2-3; D perhaps matches TRBD1 (6 bases). V lost 4 bases to trimming and J lost 3 bases, with 11 bases between them. This CDR3 is 14 amino acids long. CDR3 sequence: CASSCTGKTDTQYF. DNA of the CDR3: TGTGCCAGCAGTTGCACAGGGAAAACAGATACGCAGTATTTT.

CDR3 coding DNA: TGCGCCAGCAGCCCGGCCCAGGTCGGGGTTGACAATGAGCAGTTCTTC. Its protein product is CASSPAQVGVDNEQFF. The V and J genes are TRBV5-1 and TRBJ2-1; tentatively, D is TRBD2 (5 bases). This CDR3 comprises 16 residues. Trimming took 4 bases from V and 5 from J, leaving 19 bases between them. The germline gives CDR1 SGHRS, CDR2 YFSETQ.

This clonotype was recorded once. This sequence joins TRBV9 and TRBJ2-7, with D unclear. Germline CDR1 reads SGDLS; CDR2 reads YYNGEE. The CDR3 is 11 amino acids. The V and J ends lost 4 bases and 6 bases respectively, with 8 bases between them. The CDR3 is CASSRSTEQYF. DNA for the CDR3: TGTGCCAGCAGCCGTAGTACCGAGCAGTACTTC. Together with reference TRBV9 and TRBJ2-7, the CDR3 gives the full variable domain: DSGVTQTPKHLITATGQRVTLRCSPRSGDLSVYWYQQSLDQGLQFLIQYYNGEERAKGNILERFSAQQFPDLHSELNLSSLELGDSALYFCASSRSTEQYFGPGTRLTVT.

The chain is built from TRBV5-1 and TRBJ2-7, with D possibly matching TRBD1 (6 bases). The V gene lost 6 bases and the J gene lost 3 bases, with 16 bases spanning the gap. The CDR3 is 14 amino acids. Germline-derived CDR1 and CDR2 are SGHRS and YFSETQ. This chain's CDR3 is CASNDRDKNYEQYF. The CDR3 DNA is TGCGCCAGCAATGACCGGGACAAGAACTACGAGCAGTACTTC. Full variable domain (outside the CDR3, taken from reference TRBV5-1 and TRBJ2-7): KAGVTQTPRYLIKTRGQQVTLSCSPISGHRSVSWYQQTPGQGLQFLFEYFSETQRNKGNFPGRFSGRQFSNSRSEMNVSTLELGDSALYLCASNDRDKNYEQYFGPGTRLTVT.

This clonotype was seen a handful of times. The chain links TRBV7-9 to TRBJ2-3; unclear D gene. This CDR3 is 14 amino acids long. The V gene lost 1 base and the J gene lost 4 bases, with 9 bases spanning the gap. Germline lookup yields CDR1 SEHNR and CDR2 FQNEAQ (reference sequence). The CDR3 region is CASSLGSRPDTQYF. CDR3 bases: TGTGCCAGCAGCTTAGGATCTCGTCCAGATACGCAGTATTTT.

This clonotype appeared many times. V is TRBV7-2 and J is TRBJ2-4; 7 positions agree with TRBD2. Germline CDR1 reads SGHTA; CDR2 reads FQGNSA. This CDR3 is built from 16 residues. V lost 0 bases, J lost 6 bases, and 8 bases stayed unmatched. CDR3 loop: CASSLAGGILANIQYF. CDR3 DNA: TGTGCCAGCAGCTTAGCGGGAGGGATCCTGGCAAACATTCAGTACTTC.

The chain links TRBV4-1 to TRBJ2-3, with 11 bases that match TRBD2. V trimming: 2 bases; J trimming: 6 bases; junction bases outside the gene matches: 10. Germline V CDR1 and CDR2: MGHRA, YSYEKL. This CDR3 is 17 amino acids long. CDR3 sequence: CASSQTTSGRLWDTQYF. The CDR3, as DNA: TGCGCCAGCAGCCAAACCACTAGCGGGAGATTATGGGATACGCAGTATTTT.

V gene TRBV3-1 combines with J gene TRBJ2-1, with a tentative D call TRBD2 (7 bases). This CDR3 has 15 residues. V lost 1 base, J lost 8 bases, and 15 bases lay in between. Germline V CDR1 and CDR2: LGHDT, YNNKEL (reference sequence). The CDR3: CASSQVGGRADEQFF. The DNA of the CDR3 is TGTGCCAGCAGCCAAGTAGGGGGGAGGGCCGATGAGCAGTTCTTC.

The chain links TRBV5-1 to TRBJ2-3; the match to TRBD2 covers 14 bases. Per germline, CDR1 SGHRS and CDR2 YFSETQ. V lost 6 bases and J lost 0; bases outside the gene matches: 12. The CDR3 length is 19 residues. The CDR3 DNA reads as TGCGCCAGCAAACACCAACCGGGACTAGCGGGGGTTAGCACAGATACGCAGTATTTT. This encodes CASKHQPGLAGVSTDTQYF.

This clonotype was counted ten times or more. The germline gene is not matched at one end of the junction; a read error may be the cause. This chain joins TRBV18 and TRBJ2-5; TRBD1 agrees at 8 bases. This CDR3 has 14 residues. Germline V gives CDR1 KGHSH, CDR2 LQKENI. CDR3 bases: TGCGCCAGCAGCCCTCAGGGGGCCCAAGAGACCCAGTACTTC. This encodes CASSPQGAQETQYF. The full variable domain, rest sourced from reference TRBV18 and TRBJ2-5, is NAGVMQNPRHLVRRRGQEARLRCSPMKGHSHVYWYRQLPEEGLKFMVYLQKENIIDESGMPKERFSAEFPKEGPSILRIQQVVRGDSAAYFCASSPQGAQETQYFGPGTRLLVL.

This sequence joins TRBV2 and TRBJ2-5; the D gene is possibly TRBD1 (6 bases). V shed 6 bases and J shed 11 bases, with 31 bases lying between them. CDR1 and CDR2 from the germline V gene are SNHLY and FYNNEI. This CDR3 is built from 17 residues. CDR3 in DNA: TGTGCCAGCAGCTTCTCTGGACAGAGACGAGACGTTGTGGAGCAGTACTTC. Translated: CASSFSGQRRDVVEQYF.

CDR3 in amino acids: CSASVASGTADTQYF. CDR3 coding DNA: TGCAGTGCTAGTGTTGCTAGCGGGACGGCAGATACGCAGTATTTT. This sequence joins TRBV20-1 and TRBJ2-3; TRBD2 agrees at 9 bases. The CDR3 sequence is 15 residues long. Germline lookup yields CDR1 DFQATT and CDR2 SNEGSKA (reference sequence). With 3 bases clipped from V and 4 bases from J, the junction kept 8 bases outside the gene matches.

This clonotype was seen a handful of times. The chain recombines TRBV3-1 with TRBJ2-6, with D tentatively TRBD1 or TRBD2 (5 bases each). The V gene's germline CDR1 is LGHDT and CDR2 YNNKEL (reference sequence). The CDR3 loop spans 20 amino acids. Trimming pared 0 bases from V and 0 bases from J, leaving 18 bases between. CDR3 region: CASSQDPTGRFFSGANVLTF. CDR3 sequence (DNA): TGTGCCAGCAGCCAAGACCCCACGGGACGGTTCTTCTCTGGGGCCAACGTCCTGACTTTC.

The chain uses TRBV6-6 and TRBJ2-4; D remains ambiguous. The germline V gene encodes CDR1 MNHNY and CDR2 SVGAGI (reference sequence). The CDR3 is made up of 12 amino acids. Trimming left V 5 bases short and J 13 bases short, with 15 bases between. This CDR3 is CASSQNSNEQYF. CDR3 nucleotides: TGTGCCAGCAGTCAAAATAGTAATGAGCAGTACTTC.

The chain uses TRBV11-2 and TRBJ1-1; D is unclear. The CDR3 loop spans 10 amino acids. CDR1 is SGHAT, CDR2 FQNNGV, per germline. Trimming removed 4 bases at V and 13 bases at J, with 10 bases between. This CDR3 reads CASSYEVLFF. The CDR3 nucleotides are TGTGCCAGCAGCTACGAGGTCCTTTTCTTT.

The V and J genes are TRBV5-1 and TRBJ2-5; D not resolved. Gene TRBJ2-7 matches the end of the DNA better, so the J call may be wrong. Germline CDR1 is SGHRS and CDR2 is YFSETQ. The CDR3 consists of 12 residues. Here the CDR3 DNA reads TGCGCCAGCAGCGGTTACGAGAACGAGCAGTACTTC. Translating gives CASSGYENEQYF.

In DNA, the CDR3 is TGTGCCAGCAGGAGGACTAGCGGGAGGGCCCGTGGAGATACGCAGTATTTT. It is translated as CASRRTSGRARGDTQYF. The chain employs TRBV11-2 and TRBJ2-3; TRBD2 aligns across 15 bases. This CDR3 has 17 amino acids. V trimming: 6 bases; J trimming: 5 bases; junction bases outside the gene matches: 9. Germline loops: CDR1 SGHAT, CDR2 FQNNGV.

V is TRBV20-1 and J is TRBJ2-3, with 9 bases fitting TRBD2. Trimming took 1 base from V and 0 from J; bases not matched to a gene: 5. Germline CDR1 DFQATT, CDR2 SNEGSKA (reference sequence). The CDR3 is made up of 16 amino acids. CDR3 sequence (DNA): TGCAGTGCTAGAGGGCGACTAGCGGATAGCACAGATACGCAGTATTTT. Translating gives CSARGRLADSTDTQYF.